One T cell receptor beta chain is described in this entry. Its antigen remains unknown. Within the sample, other DNA sequences also encode this same CDR3. The record originates from a study of cytomegalovirus exposure and HLA in healthy donors. The study, taken as a whole, reports: Analyzed later, most CMV-associated TCR beta chains appeared HLA-restricted. It was reported in a later analysis that an Asian-associated ancestry cluster showed fewer N-insertions than the approximately 670-donor mean. V- and J-gene trimming in TCR beta was tied to a missense DCLRE1C variant by an analysis performed later.

This CDR3 region has 15 residues. The ends lost 6 bases at V and 1 base at J; junction bases unmatched: 5. Germline CDR1 MNHNY, CDR2 SVGAGI (reference sequence). This PCR relied on a set of 60 Vbeta primers and 13 Jbeta primers. Profiling relied on immunoSEQ multiplex PCR, and the TCRdb table lists in-frame clones only, not all of them. Counted here are about 180,000 clones, over 70% occurring once; the ten biggest clones make up around 3%. The chain is built from TRBV6-6 and TRBJ2-3, with TRBD1 identical over 9 bases. This clonotype originated in a male donor in good health and CMV-seronegative. The sample comprised PBMCs. The CDR3: CASSSGQGGTDTQYF. In DNA form, the CDR3 reads TGTGCCAGCAGCTCGGGACAGGGCGGCACAGATACGCAGTATTTT.